This T cell receptor (beta chain) was profiled in a study of blood T cell repertoires in COVID-19. Germline V gene lookup returns CDR1 SGHNT and CDR2 YYREEE (reference sequence). Trimming took 4 bases from V and 6 from J; bases not matched to a gene: 9. The CDR3 covers 14 residues. Only in-frame clones appear in the TCRdb table, and some are missing; sequencing was by immunoSEQ multiplex PCR. The table records almost 350,000 clones, around nine tenths of them present only once. The gene calls are TRBV5-4 and TRBJ1-1, with TRBD1 matching over 7 bases. Sequencing was done on a sample of peripheral blood. This receptor was identified in a woman aged 60 to 75 with COVID-19, enrolled during active disease. This CDR3 is CASSQKTGIPEAFF. CDR3 DNA sequence: TGTGCCAGCAGCCAGAAGACAGGGATCCCTGAAGCTTTCTTT.